This entry features one TCR beta chain sequence. Its antigen remains unidentified. Nothing much larger sits one base from this clone, and base qualities are not available. Receptors were amplified or captured by the immunoSEQ multiplex PCR assay. To provide template for TCR sequencing, every sample had RNA extracted and reverse transcribed into cDNA. SuperScript III was used for first-strand cDNA synthesis, primed with a 2:1 mix of oligo-dT and random hexamers. A synthetic immune receptor repertoire was used to assess amplification bias, and residual bias was removed computationally. The authors processed their data as follows. After raw reads were preprocessed to remove errors, the CDR3 was defined following IMGT conventions as running from the conserved cysteine to phenylalanine. To get clonality, Shannon entropy was normalized by log2 of the number of productive unique TCRs and the result was subtracted from 1. Scalp TCRbeta sequences were cross-referenced with sorted blood CD4 and CD8 repertoires so that the CD4 or CD8 identity of scalp clones could be inferred. The table was pulled from immuneACCESS by TCRdb, which kept in-frame rearrangements only. Such tables lose some clones; where checked, under half of the loss comes from unresolved V genes, and the rest has no known cause. V and J calls and clone size are as listed in that table; D and trimming were resolved from the DNA. This sample is represented by 220,000 or so clones; more than 45% of them were singletons. The ten largest clones represent more than 0.4% of the sample.

According to the germline V gene (reference sequence), CDR1 reads SEHNR and CDR2 reads FQNEAQ. CDR3 length: 14 amino acids, cysteine to phenylalanine. Only CDR3 DNA is held: 42 bases, read in frame from base 1. The germline V end is reduced by 4 bases and the J end by 4 bases; junction bases left unmatched: 4. These data are taken from a study of CD8+ T cells in alopecia areata (dated 2018 in TCRdb). Concerning the study at large: The treated patients took part in an open-label pilot trial in which moderate-to-severe alopecia areata was treated with oral tofacitinib at 5 to 10 mg twice daily. Tofacitinib was administered for 6 to 18 months, and 6 months of follow-up off drug were then conducted to assess delayed response and recurrence. In both human patients and the C3H/HeJ mouse model, the study applied high-throughput TCRbeta sequencing to look at T cell clonal expansion in alopecia areata. Scalp tissue and sorted CD4+ and CD8+ peripheral blood T cells from patchy and totalis/universalis alopecia areata patients and from healthy controls were covered by human TCRbeta sequencing. Patients on tofacitinib were biopsied at baseline and after 4 and 24 weeks of treatment, and several of the patients also had a later scalp biopsy. Scalp clonality was compared among normal scalp (n=4), patchy alopecia areata scalp (n=8), and alopecia totalis/universalis scalp (n=8). RNA was extracted with the PAXgene miRNA kit for fixed scalp, the miRNeasy kit for PBMCs, and the RNeasy kit for mouse skin. TCRbeta CDR3 regions were amplified by immunoSEQ multiplex PCR with 35 Vbeta forward and 13 Jbeta reverse primers. Study-wide findings and limitations: Scalp TCR repertoire analysis is complicated because resident alphabeta T cells in normal human skin are also sequenced, whereas mouse skin is dominated by gammadelta T cells. Lesional scalp, especially in alopecia totalis/universalis, showed higher clonality and more expanded CD8+ clones than normal scalp, suggesting antigenic drive. Compared with mice, TCR sequences shared between patients were less clear, possibly partly because of HLA diversity across the patient population.

This specimen's time point label, per the study, means: baseline before oral tofacitinib. Peripheral blood and lesional scalp punch biopsies were obtained from patients with alopecia areata. After PBMCs were isolated by density centrifugation and stained for CD3, CD4 and CD8, a FACSAria was used to sort CD4+ and CD8+ T cells. This sequence originates from a human donor with alopecia areata. The chain employs TRBV7-9 and TRBJ1-2; 9 bases in between match TRBD1. Specimen: CD4+ T cells sorted from blood, collected at week 0. The base sequence is TGTGCCAGCAGCTGGGGACAGGGAGGCTATGGCTACACCTTC. Translated, it gives CASSWGQGGYGYTF.